The present T cell receptor beta chain was sequenced within a study of T cell repertoires in cytomegalovirus infection. At the level of the study: CMV infection and matching HLA type were both indicated by public TCR beta signatures.

This clonotype was detected a few times. Its antigen is not known. Overall study findings and caveats: CMV-specific HLA-C-restricted TCR beta clonotypes dominated the ex vivo response. Cumulative public TCR beta family frequency identified carriers of CMV plus the relevant HLA.

TCRdb independently ran MiXCR on the reads; one entry per CDR3 protein. The data show about 260,000 distinct CDR3 sequences, roughly 13% seen once. The CDR3 length is 14 residues. V was shortened by 1 base and J by 3 bases, with 9 bases between the two germline ends. Germline V gene sequence: CDR1 SGHTA, CDR2 FQGNSA. The clonotype comes from a human donor in good health (CMV status not recorded). Some clones in this sample may be carry-over from other donors' samples. The V gene is TRBV7-2, the J gene TRBJ1-1; a possible D gene is TRBD1 (6 bases). Sequencing was done on a sample of PBMCs. The CDR3 loop is CASSLEGDYTEAFF. In nucleotides, the CDR3 is TGTGCCAGCAGCTTAGAGGGGGACTACACTGAAGCTTTCTTT.